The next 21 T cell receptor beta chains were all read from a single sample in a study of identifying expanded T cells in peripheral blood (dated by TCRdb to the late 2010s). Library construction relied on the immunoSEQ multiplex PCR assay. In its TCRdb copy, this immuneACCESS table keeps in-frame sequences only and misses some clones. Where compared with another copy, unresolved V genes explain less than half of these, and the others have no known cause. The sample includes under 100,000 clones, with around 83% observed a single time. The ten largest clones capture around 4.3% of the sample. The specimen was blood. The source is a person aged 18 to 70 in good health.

This CDR3 reads CASYGQAPEQYF. The CDR3 DNA follows: TGTGCCAGCTATGGACAGGCTCCCGAGCAGTACTTC. The chain carries TRBV28 and TRBJ2-7, with 7 bases identical to TRBD1. V lost 8 bases, J lost 6 bases, and 7 bases stayed unmatched. Germline CDR1 MDHEN, CDR2 SYDVKM. The CDR3 is made up of 12 amino acids.

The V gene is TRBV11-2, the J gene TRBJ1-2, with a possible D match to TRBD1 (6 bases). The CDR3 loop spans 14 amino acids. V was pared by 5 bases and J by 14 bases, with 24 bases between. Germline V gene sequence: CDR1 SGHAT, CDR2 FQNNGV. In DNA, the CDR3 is TGTGCCAGCAGCACAGGGACGGCCGGCTTGAGAAGTACCTTC. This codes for CASSTGTAGLRSTF.

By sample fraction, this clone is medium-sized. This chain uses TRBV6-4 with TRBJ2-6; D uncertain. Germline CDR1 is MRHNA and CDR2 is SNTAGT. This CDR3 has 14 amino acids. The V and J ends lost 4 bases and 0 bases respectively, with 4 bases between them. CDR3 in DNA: TGTGCCAGCAGTGTGAGCTCTGGGGCCAACGTCCTGACTTTC. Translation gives CASSVSSGANVLTF.

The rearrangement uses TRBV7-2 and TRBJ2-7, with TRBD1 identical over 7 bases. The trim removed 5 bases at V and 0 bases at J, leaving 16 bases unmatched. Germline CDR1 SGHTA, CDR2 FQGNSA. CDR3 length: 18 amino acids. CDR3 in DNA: TGTGCCAGCAGCCCACGAAAGTCTACAGGGGCCAGCTCCTACGAGCAGTACTTC. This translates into CASSPRKSTGASSYEQYF.

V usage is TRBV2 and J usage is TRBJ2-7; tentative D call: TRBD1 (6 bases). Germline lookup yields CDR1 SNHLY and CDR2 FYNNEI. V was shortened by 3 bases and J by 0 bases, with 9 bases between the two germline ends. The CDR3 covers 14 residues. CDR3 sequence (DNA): TGTGCCAGCAGTGATAGGGGGAACTCCTACGAGCAGTACTTC. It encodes CASSDRGNSYEQYF.

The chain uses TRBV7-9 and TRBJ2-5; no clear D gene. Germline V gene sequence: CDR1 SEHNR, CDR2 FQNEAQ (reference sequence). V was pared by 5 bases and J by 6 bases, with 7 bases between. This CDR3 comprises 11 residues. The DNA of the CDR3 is TGTGCCAGCAGCCAGAGTAAGACCCAGTACTTC. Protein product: CASSQSKTQYF. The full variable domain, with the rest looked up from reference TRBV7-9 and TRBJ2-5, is DTGVSQNPRHKITKRGQNVTFRCDPISEHNRLYWYRQTLGQGPEFLTYFQNEAQLEKSRLLSDRFSAERPKGSFSTLEIQRTEQGDSAMYLCASSQSKTQYFGPGTRLLVL.

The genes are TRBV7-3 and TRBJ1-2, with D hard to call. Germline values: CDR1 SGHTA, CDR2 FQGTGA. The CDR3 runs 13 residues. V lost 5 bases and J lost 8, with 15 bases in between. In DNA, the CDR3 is TGTGCCAGCAGCACGACGAATTCCGAGGGCTACACCTTC. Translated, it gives CASSTTNSEGYTF.

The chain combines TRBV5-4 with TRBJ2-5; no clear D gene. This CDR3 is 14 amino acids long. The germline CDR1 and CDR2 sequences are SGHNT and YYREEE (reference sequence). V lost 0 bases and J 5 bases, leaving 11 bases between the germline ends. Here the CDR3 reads CASSLGMIEETQYF. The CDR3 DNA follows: TGTGCCAGCAGCTTGGGGATGATAGAGGAGACCCAGTACTTC.

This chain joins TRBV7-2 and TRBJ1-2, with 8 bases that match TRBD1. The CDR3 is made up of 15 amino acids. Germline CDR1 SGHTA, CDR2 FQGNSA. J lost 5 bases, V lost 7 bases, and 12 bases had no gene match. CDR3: CASTLPSGQGYGYTF. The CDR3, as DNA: TGTGCCAGCACTTTACCCTCCGGACAGGGATATGGCTACACCTTC.

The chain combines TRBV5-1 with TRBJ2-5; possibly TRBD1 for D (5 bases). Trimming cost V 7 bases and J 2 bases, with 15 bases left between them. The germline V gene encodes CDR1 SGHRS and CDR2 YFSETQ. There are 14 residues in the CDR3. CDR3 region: CASSWPGRQETQYF. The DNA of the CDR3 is TGCGCCAGCTCATGGCCAGGGCGGCAAGAGACCCAGTACTTC.

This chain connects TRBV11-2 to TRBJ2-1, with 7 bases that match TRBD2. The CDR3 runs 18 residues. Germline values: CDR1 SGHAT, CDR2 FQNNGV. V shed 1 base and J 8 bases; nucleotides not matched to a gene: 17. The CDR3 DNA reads TGTGCCAGCAGCTTAGTGGCGTCAGGTGGGGGAGCGGGGTATGAGCAGTTCTTC. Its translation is CASSLVASGGGAGYEQFF.

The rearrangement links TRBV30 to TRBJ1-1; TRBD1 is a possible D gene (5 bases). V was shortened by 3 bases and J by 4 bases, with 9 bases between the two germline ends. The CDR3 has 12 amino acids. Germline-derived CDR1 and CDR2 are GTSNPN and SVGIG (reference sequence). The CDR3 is CAWSAGTTEAFF. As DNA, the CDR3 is TGTGCCTGGAGCGCAGGGACCACTGAAGCTTTCTTT.

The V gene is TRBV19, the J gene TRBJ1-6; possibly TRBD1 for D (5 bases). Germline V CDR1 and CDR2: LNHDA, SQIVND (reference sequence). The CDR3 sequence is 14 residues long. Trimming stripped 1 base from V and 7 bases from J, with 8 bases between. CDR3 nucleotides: TGTGCCAGTAGTATAGTGGACACAAATTCACCCCTCCACTTT. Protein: CASSIVDTNSPLHF.

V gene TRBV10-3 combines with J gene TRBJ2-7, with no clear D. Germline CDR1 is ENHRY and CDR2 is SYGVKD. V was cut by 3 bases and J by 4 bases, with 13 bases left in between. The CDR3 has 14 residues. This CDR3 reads CAISDPGEAYEQYF. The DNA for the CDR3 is TGTGCCATCAGTGATCCCGGAGAGGCATACGAGCAGTACTTC.

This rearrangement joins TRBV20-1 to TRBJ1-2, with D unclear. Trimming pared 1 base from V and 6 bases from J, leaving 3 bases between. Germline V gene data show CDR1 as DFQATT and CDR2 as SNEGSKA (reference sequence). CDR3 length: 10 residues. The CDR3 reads CSARGNGYTF. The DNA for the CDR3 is TGCAGTGCTAGAGGGAATGGCTACACCTTC.

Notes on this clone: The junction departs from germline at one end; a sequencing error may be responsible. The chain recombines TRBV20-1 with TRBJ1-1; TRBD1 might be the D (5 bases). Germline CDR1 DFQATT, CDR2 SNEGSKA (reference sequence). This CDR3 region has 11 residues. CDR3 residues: CSASRAGPRIF. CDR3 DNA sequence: TGCAGTGCTAGCAGGGCTGGGCCCCGAATCTTT.

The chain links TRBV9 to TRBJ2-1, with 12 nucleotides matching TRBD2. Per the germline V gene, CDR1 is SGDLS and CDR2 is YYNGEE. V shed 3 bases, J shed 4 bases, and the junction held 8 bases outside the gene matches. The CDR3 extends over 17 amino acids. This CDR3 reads CASSARPGTSGYNEQFF. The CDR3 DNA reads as TGTGCCAGCAGCGCCCGACCGGGGACTAGCGGGTACAATGAGCAGTTCTTC.

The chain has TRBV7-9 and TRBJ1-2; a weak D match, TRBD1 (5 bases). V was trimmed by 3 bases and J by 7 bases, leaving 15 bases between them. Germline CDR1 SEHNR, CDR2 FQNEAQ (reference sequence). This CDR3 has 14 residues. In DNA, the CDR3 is TGTGCCAGCAGCTTGGGTTGGGGCACGTTTGGCTACACCTTC. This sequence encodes CASSLGWGTFGYTF.

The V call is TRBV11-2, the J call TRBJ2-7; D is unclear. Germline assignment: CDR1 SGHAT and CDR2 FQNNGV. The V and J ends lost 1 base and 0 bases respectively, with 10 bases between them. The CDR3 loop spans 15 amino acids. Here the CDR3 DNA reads TGTGCCAGCAGCTTAGTGGCAGGTTTCTCCTACGAGCAGTACTTC. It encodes CASSLVAGFSYEQYF. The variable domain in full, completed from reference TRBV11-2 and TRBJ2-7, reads EAGVAQSPRYKIIEKRQSVAFWCNPISGHATLYWYQQILGQGPKLLIQFQNNGVVDDSQLPKDRFSAERLKGVDSTLKIQPAKLEDSAVYLCASSLVAGFSYEQYFGPGTRLTVT.

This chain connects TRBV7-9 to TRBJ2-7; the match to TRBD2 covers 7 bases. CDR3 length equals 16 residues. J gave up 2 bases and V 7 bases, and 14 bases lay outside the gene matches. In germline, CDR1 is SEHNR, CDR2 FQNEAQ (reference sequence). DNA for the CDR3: TGTGCCAGCACCGGATGGGAGGGTAGGACAACCTACGAGCAGTACTTC. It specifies CASTGWEGRTTYEQYF.

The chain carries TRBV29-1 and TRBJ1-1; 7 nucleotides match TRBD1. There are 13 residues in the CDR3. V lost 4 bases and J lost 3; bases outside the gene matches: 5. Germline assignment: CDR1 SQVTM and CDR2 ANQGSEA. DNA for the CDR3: TGCAGCGTTGGCTACAGGGGCGACACTGAAGCTTTCTTT. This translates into CSVGYRGDTEAFF.